This TCR beta chain was recorded in a study of T cell responses to AZD1222 COVID-19 vaccine. The study, taken as a whole, reports: Recipients of AZD1222 seropositive at baseline numbered only 5 to 7. Increased Spike-specific TCR breadth and depth were observed after two AZD1222 doses. Unmutated regions of variants are reportedly targeted by nearly half of spike-specific TCRs.

In regard to this clone: Its antigen remains unknown.

Assay: immunoSEQ multiplex PCR; the TCRdb copy retains only in-frame clones and omits some. The repertoire consists of roughly 160,000 clones, with around 90% occurring once and the leading ten covering 1.5% to 2%. Germline lookup yields CDR1 LGHDT and CDR2 YNNKEL (reference sequence). The CDR3 length is 13 residues. Deletions cut 3 bases from V and 4 bases from J, with 9 bases between. This material consisted of peripheral blood, taken on day 0 of AZD1222 vaccination. This rearrangement joins TRBV3-1 (or the pseudogene TRBV3-2) to TRBJ2-5; tentative D call: TRBD2 (6 bases). This sequence originates from an adult in good health. The CDR3 loop reads CASSQGTRETQYF. The CDR3 coding sequence is TGTGCCAGCAGCCAGGGGACTCGAGAGACCCAGTACTTC.